These T cell receptor beta chains were read from a single sample in a study of chemoradiotherapy in HPV16-positive cancers. Only in-frame clones appear in the TCRdb table, and some are missing; sequencing was by immunoSEQ multiplex PCR. The sample holds some 7,000 clones; 85% to 90% are singletons and the top ten take around 3.8%. The sample was acquired from a patient who underwent chemoradiotherapy. Every receptor here comes from a human donor with HPV-associated anogenital cancer. CDR3s include the opening cysteine and the closing phenylalanine or tryptophan. The order of the fields is V gene, J gene, D gene, clone size, CDR3 protein, CDR3 DNA. D genes are given only for firm matches. Where a row states a size, it is once, few, many or the class of an expanded clone; other rows omit it.

TRBV13,TRBJ2-6,TRBD1,once,CASSSLDRFRRANVLTF,TGTGCCAGCAGCTCCCTGGACAGGTTCCGGAGGGCCAACGTCCTGACTTTC
TRBV10-3,TRBJ2-1,NA,NA,CAISGGQKGQFF,TGTGCCATCAGTGGGGGCCAGAAGGGGCAGTTCTTC
TRBV9,TRBJ1-2,NA,NA,CASSVAPRKSNYGYTF,TGTGCCAGCAGCGTAGCTCCGAGGAAATCTAACTATGGCTACACCTTC
TRBV5-1,TRBJ1-2,NA,NA,CASSTRGPMEYGYTF,TGCGCCAGCAGCACCCGGGGCCCGATGGAATATGGCTACACCTTC
TRBV5-1,TRBJ2-1,TRBD2,NA,CASSSSPRGGAGLVPRGYEQFF,TGCGCCAGCAGCTCGTCCCCCCGGGGTGGTGCGGGACTAGTGCCTAGGGGGTATGAGCAGTTCTTC
TRBV9,TRBJ1-1,TRBD1,NA,CASSETGTDTEAFF,TGTGCCAGCTCCGAAACCGGGACAGACACTGAAGCTTTCTTT
TRBV14,TRBJ2-3,NA,once,CASSSTSRLGWGTDTQYF,TGTGCCAGCAGCTCCACTAGCCGTCTCGGGTGGGGCACAGATACGCAGTATTTT
TRBV27,TRBJ1-6,NA,once,CASSSGQTNSPLHF,TGTGCCAGCAGTTCCGGACAGACAAATTCACCCCTCCACTTT
TRBV14,TRBJ1-1,NA,NA,CASSQISGLGTEAFF,TGTGCCAGCAGCCAGATTTCGGGTCTCGGCACTGAAGCTTTCTTT
TRBV6-1,TRBJ2-3,TRBD1,NA,CASSVGTGNGDTQYF,TGTGCCAGCAGTGTCGGGACAGGGAATGGGGATACGCAGTATTTT
TRBV30,TRBJ2-1,TRBD1,NA,CAWSPDRWTLNEQFF,TGTGCCTGGAGTCCGGACAGGTGGACTCTTAATGAGCAGTTCTTC
TRBV25-1,TRBJ1-2,NA,NA,CASSGNIRGYTF,TGTGCCAGCAGTGGCAATATTCGAGGTTACACCTTC
TRBV5-5,TRBJ2-7,NA,NA,CASSLEAPPTYEQYF,TGTGCCAGCAGCTTGGAGGCACCACCAACCTACGAGCAGTACTTC
TRBV10-3,TRBJ2-5,NA,NA,CAISEVQETQYF,TGTGCCATCAGTGAAGTACAAGAGACCCAGTACTTC
TRBV29-1,TRBJ2-1,NA,NA,CSVEDPTRRTYNEQFF,TGCAGCGTTGAAGATCCGACTAGGAGGACCTACAATGAGCAGTTCTTC
TRBV9,TRBJ2-3,TRBD2,NA,CASGTSGVADTQYF,TGTGCCAGCGGAACTAGCGGGGTTGCAGATACGCAGTATTTT
TRBV11-3,TRBJ1-2,NA,NA,CASSLFPGTPYGYTF,TGTGCCAGCAGCTTATTCCCAGGGACACCCTATGGCTACACCTTC
TRBV19,TRBJ1-1,TRBD1,NA,CASSIRDRAPNTEAFF,TGTGCCAGTAGTATCCGGGACAGGGCTCCGAACACTGAAGCTTTCTTT
TRBV2,TRBJ2-3,NA,few,CASSPPFTDTQYF,TGTGCCAGCAGTCCCCCCTTCACAGATACGCAGTATTTT
TRBV7-2,TRBJ1-2,NA,NA,CASSFPFQNALF,TGTGCCAGCAGCTTCCCATTCCAAAATGCGCTATTC
TRBV6-4,TRBJ2-1,TRBD1,once,CASSELSTGPYNEQFF,TGTGCCAGCAGTGAGCTGTCGACAGGGCCCTACAATGAGCAGTTCTTC
TRBV7-8,TRBJ1-1,NA,NA,CASSWAQANTEAFF,TGTGCCAGCAGCTGGGCTCAGGCGAACACTGAAGCTTTCTTT